This passage covers 17 T cell receptor beta chains from one sample sequenced in a study of OX40 agonist ivuxolimab in advanced cancers. The method was immunoSEQ multiplex PCR; TCRdb's version includes in-frame clones alone and lacks a portion of them. The table lists about 47,000 clones, around 84% of them singletons. This specimen consisted of CD4+ or CD8+ T cells sorted from blood, obtained in a trial of the OX40 agonist ivuxolimab. These receptors originate from an adult with an advanced solid tumor such as melanoma, head and neck, liver or kidney cancer.

The chain employs TRBV14 and TRBJ2-3; D not certain. CDR1 is SGHDN and CDR2 is FVKESK in the germline V gene. The CDR3 covers 12 residues. V was trimmed by 4 bases and J by 6 bases, leaving 8 bases between them. The CDR3 DNA is TGTGCCAGCAGCCTAATGTGGGATACGCAGTATTTT. Its translation: CASSLMWDTQYF.

The rearrangement uses TRBV7-2 and TRBJ2-1; TRBD2 matches 13 bases. The V and J ends lost 3 bases and 8 bases, in that order; junction bases with no gene match: 10. This CDR3 is built from 17 residues. Germline CDR1 and CDR2: SGHTA and FQGNSA. CDR3 region: CASSFPRTSGSGDEQFF. In nucleotides, the CDR3 is TGTGCCAGCAGCTTTCCTAGGACTAGCGGGAGTGGGGATGAGCAGTTCTTC.

This chain connects TRBV4-1 to TRBJ2-5, with D tentatively TRBD1 or TRBD2 (5 bases each). Trimming removed 3 bases at V and 5 bases at J, with 13 bases between. Germline V gene sequence: CDR1 MGHRA, CDR2 YSYEKL. The CDR3 extends over 14 amino acids. The CDR3 here is CASSQGTGAETQYF. DNA for the CDR3: TGCGCCAGCAGCCAGGGTACCGGGGCCGAGACCCAGTACTTC.

In its sample, this clone was seen once. The chain combines TRBV6-5 with TRBJ2-1; the D gene could be TRBD1 or TRBD2 (5 bases each). This CDR3 has 13 residues. Between the trimmed V and J ends, which lost 2 bases and 10 bases, there was a span of 12 bases. Per the germline V gene, CDR1 is MNHEY and CDR2 is SVGAGI. In DNA, the CDR3 is TGTGCCAGCAGTTACGGGCATCGGGGCGAGCAGTTCTTC. This gives the protein CASSYGHRGEQFF.

The chain has TRBV6-5 and TRBJ2-5, with D uncertain. Trimming took off 5 bases at V and 4 bases at J, with 5 bases between the two ends. The CDR3 consists of 11 residues. Germline CDR1 MNHEY, CDR2 SVGAGI. The CDR3: CASSDRETQYF. DNA of the CDR3: TGTGCCAGCAGTGACCGAGAGACCCAGTACTTC.

The chain combines TRBV4-1 with TRBJ1-2, with D unresolved. Germline CDR1 and CDR2: MGHRA and YSYEKL. Trimming cost V 0 bases and J 0 bases, with 8 bases left between them. CDR3 length: 15 amino acids. For the CDR3, the DNA is TGCGCCAGCAGCCAAGAAGACGGGCCTAACTATGGCTACACCTTC. It yields the protein CASSQEDGPNYGYTF.

The chain joins TRBV7-2 to TRBJ1-4; the D gene is possibly TRBD1 (6 bases). The CDR3 length is 15 residues. Germline-derived CDR1 and CDR2 are SGHTA and FQGNSA. V was pared by 1 base and J by 7 bases, with 13 bases between. The CDR3 protein is CASSLGFLGGEKLFF. CDR3 nucleotides: TGTGCCAGCAGCTTAGGGTTCCTAGGGGGTGAAAAACTGTTTTTT.

The chain carries TRBV19 and TRBJ2-5, with 11 bases fitting TRBD2. Germline-derived CDR1 and CDR2 are LNHDA and SQIVND (reference sequence). The CDR3 consists of 16 residues. V was pared by 5 bases and J by 5 bases, with 10 bases of the junction left unmatched. The CDR3 loop is CASSFGLAGLGETQYF. CDR3 DNA: TGTGCCAGTAGTTTCGGACTAGCGGGCCTCGGGGAGACCCAGTACTTC.

J is TRBJ2-7 and V is TRBV28; the match to TRBD1 covers 7 bases. Germline loops: CDR1 MDHEN, CDR2 SYDVKM. V lost 6 bases to trimming and J lost 5 bases; unmatched junction nucleotides: 10. The CDR3 extends over 14 amino acids. CDR3 in DNA: TGTGCCAGCAGACTATCTGACAGGGCCAACGAGCAGTACTTC. Translation gives CASRLSDRANEQYF.

The chain couples TRBV28 to TRBJ2-2; D is ambiguous. This CDR3 comprises 15 residues. Per the germline V gene, CDR1 is MDHEN and CDR2 is SYDVKM. V lost 3 bases and J lost 4, with 12 bases in between. The chain's CDR3 is CASSFIPAGTGELFF. CDR3 coding DNA: TGTGCCAGCAGTTTCATACCGGCAGGCACCGGGGAGCTGTTTTTT.

This clone was detected only a few times. V is TRBV7-2 and J is TRBJ2-7; D unclear. Per the germline V gene, CDR1 is SGHTA and CDR2 is FQGNSA. V lost 0 bases, J lost 7 bases, and 10 bases lay in between. The CDR3 extends over 13 amino acids. Written as DNA, the CDR3 is TGTGCCAGCAGCTTAGCCCCCCCCGCGGAGCAGTACTTC. Translated: CASSLAPPAEQYF.

V gene TRBV19 combines with J gene TRBJ2-4; 8 bases fit TRBD2. CDR3 length: 17 amino acids. J was trimmed by 1 base and V by 1 base; bases with no gene match: 6. CDR1 and CDR2 from the germline V gene are LNHDA and SQIVND (reference sequence). The CDR3 spells CASSIGTAGEAKNIQYF. CDR3 sequence (DNA): TGTGCCAGTAGTATAGGGACAGCGGGGGAGGCCAAAAACATTCAGTACTTC.

This clone ranks as medium-sized. The chain links TRBV7-9 to TRBJ2-5; D is ambiguous. This CDR3 has 9 amino acids. Germline V gene lookup returns CDR1 SEHNR and CDR2 FQNEAQ (reference sequence). With 10 bases removed from V and 1 base from J, the gap between germline ends came to 1 base. CDR3 loop: CAIQETQYF. CDR3 DNA: TGTGCCATCCAAGAGACCCAGTACTTC.

The rearrangement links TRBV11-1 to TRBJ1-2, with 9 bases that match TRBD1. Unmatched junction bases numbered 8, after V lost 4 bases and J lost 8 bases. Germline V gives CDR1 SGHAT, CDR2 FQDESV (reference sequence). The CDR3 has 14 amino acids. CDR3 in DNA: TGTGCCAGCAGCTACCTGACAGGGGGAACAGGCTACACCTTC. Translating gives CASSYLTGGTGYTF. Drawing the rest from reference TRBV11-1 and TRBJ1-2, the complete variable domain is EAEVAQSPRYKITEKSQAVAFWCDPISGHATLYWYRQILGQGPELLVQFQDESVVDDSQLPKDRFSAERLKGVDSTLKIQPAELGDSAMYLCASSYLTGGTGYTFGSGTRLTVV.

This clone was seen more than once but under ten times. V and J are TRBV28 and TRBJ1-2; TRBD1 might be the D (5 bases). This CDR3 has 16 amino acids. V was cut by 4 bases and J by 1 base, with 16 bases left in between. Per the germline V gene, CDR1 is MDHEN and CDR2 is SYDVKM. The CDR3, as DNA: TGTGCCAGCAGTTCCGATCCAGGGAGGGTTAACTATGGCTACACCTTC. This gives the protein CASSSDPGRVNYGYTF.

The chain combines TRBV5-8 with TRBJ2-1; perhaps TRBD1 as D (5 bases). The CDR3 runs 15 residues. Looked up from germline, CDR1 is SGHTS and CDR2 is YDEGEE. V was trimmed by 3 bases and J by 4 bases, leaving 14 bases between them. CDR3 DNA: TGTGCCAGCAGCTCGCAGGGTTCAGATTACAATGAGCAGTTCTTC. Translated, it gives CASSSQGSDYNEQFF.

The J gene is TRBJ2-2, the V gene TRBV29-1; TRBD1 aligns across 7 bases. CDR3 length: 15 amino acids. Germline trimming cut 4 bases from V and 0 bases from J; bases unmatched to any gene: 5. Germline lookup yields CDR1 SQVTM and CDR2 ANQGSEA. Here the CDR3 reads CSVVGDRTNTGELFF. In DNA, the CDR3 is TGCAGCGTTGTCGGGGACAGAACGAACACCGGGGAGCTGTTTTTT.